One sample yielded the 23 T cell receptor beta chains listed below, sequenced in a study of blood T cell repertoires in COVID-19. Some clones are missing from TCRdb's copy, which holds only in-frame ones; the method was immunoSEQ multiplex PCR. The repertoire includes about 200,000 clones, 82% of them detected once, and less than 9.5% sits in the top ten. The sample comprised peripheral blood. The receptor set was obtained from a woman of 80 years or more with COVID-19, enrolled during active disease.

This chain joins TRBV6-5 and TRBJ2-4, with D possibly being TRBD1 (6 bases). This CDR3 comprises 15 residues. Germline values: CDR1 MNHEY, CDR2 SVGAGI. The V end lost 0 bases, the J end lost 7 bases, and 13 bases lay between the germline ends. The CDR3 bases are TGTGCCAGCAGTTACTCGTGGCAGGGGTTGAACATTCAGTACTTC. Its translation: CASSYSWQGLNIQYF.

The V call is TRBV15, the J call TRBJ1-5, with D uncertain. The CDR3 is 15 amino acids. The germline V gene has CDR1 LNHNV and CDR2 YYDKDF (reference sequence). V was cut by 1 base and J by 7 bases, with 14 bases left in between. The CDR3 region has the DNA TGTGCCACCAGCAGAGGATGGCAGGCCGGCCAGCCCCAGCATTTT. It codes for CATSRGWQAGQPQHF.

This clone was recorded only once. V gene TRBV4-3 combines with J gene TRBJ2-3, with D tentatively TRBD2 (6 bases). The V gene's germline CDR1 is LGHNA and CDR2 YSLEER. The CDR3 has 15 amino acids. Trimming pared 3 bases from V and 4 bases from J, leaving 14 bases between. Here the CDR3 reads CASSQGPGVADTQYF. In nucleotides, the CDR3 is TGCGCCAGCAGCCAGGGGCCGGGAGTGGCAGATACGCAGTATTTT.

This chain joins TRBV19 and TRBJ2-2, with a weak D call TRBD2 (6 bases). Germline-derived CDR1 and CDR2 are LNHDA and SQIVND (reference sequence). CDR3 length: 12 residues. Trimming removed 8 bases at V and 5 bases at J, with 9 bases between. The CDR3 DNA sequence: TGTGCCAGTGGGAGGTGGACCGGGGAGCTGTTTTTT. It codes for CASGRWTGELFF.

There are a few counts of this clone. V gene TRBV5-1 combines with J gene TRBJ2-5; D may be TRBD2 (7 bases). The CDR3 loop spans 15 amino acids. The V end lost 1 base, the J end lost 5 bases, and 15 bases lay between the germline ends. Germline V gene sequence: CDR1 SGHRS, CDR2 YFSETQ. Here the CDR3 DNA reads TGCGCCAGCAGCTTGATGTGGGGGGGCCAGGAGACCCAGTACTTC. It translates to CASSLMWGGQETQYF.

With regard to this clone: The junction does not match germline at one end; this may be a read error. Other DNA sequences in this sample translate to the same CDR3. V gene TRBV19 combines with J gene TRBJ1-1; TRBD1 matches 8 bases. The germline V gene encodes CDR1 LNHDA and CDR2 SQIVND (reference sequence). CDR3 length equals 15 residues. The CDR3 is CASSGDRRQNTEAFF. In nucleotides, the CDR3 is TGTGCCAGTAGTGGGGACAGGAGACAGAACACTGAAGCTTTCTTC.

The rearrangement uses TRBV5-6 and TRBJ1-2; 11 bases align to TRBD1. CDR3 length: 15 residues. V lost 3 bases, J lost 1 base, and 2 bases stayed unmatched. Per the germline V gene, CDR1 is SGHDT and CDR2 is YYEEEE. The CDR3 bases are TGTGCCAGCAGCTCGGGACAGGGGGGTAACTATGGCTACACCTTC. Amino acid sequence: CASSSGQGGNYGYTF.

This chain links TRBV11-2 with TRBJ2-7, with unresolved D. The CDR3 runs to 13 residues. The germline V gene encodes CDR1 SGHAT and CDR2 FQNNGV. V was pared by 5 bases and J by 0 bases, with 8 bases between. In nucleotides, the CDR3 is TGTGCCAGCAGCGTAGTTAACTCCTACGAGCAGTACTTC. It encodes CASSVVNSYEQYF.

The chain has TRBV19 and TRBJ1-2; 9 bases are shared with TRBD1. The CDR3 has 14 residues. V was clipped by 6 bases and J by 3 bases; unmatched bases: 5. The germline CDR1 and CDR2 sequences are LNHDA and SQIVND (reference sequence). The DNA of the CDR3 is TGTGCCAGTAGCCACAGGGGGCGCGACTATGGCTACACCTTC. It translates to CASSHRGRDYGYTF.

The J gene is TRBJ2-1, the V gene TRBV28; perhaps TRBD1 as D (6 bases). Trimming shortened V by 2 bases and J by 6 bases, and 14 bases separated the two germline ends. Germline V gene lookup returns CDR1 MDHEN and CDR2 SYDVKM. The CDR3 spans 15 residues. The CDR3 spells CASSLTGPAPNEQFF. The DNA for the CDR3 is TGTGCCAGCAGTTTAACAGGGCCGGCCCCCAATGAGCAGTTCTTC. Combining the CDR3 with reference TRBV28 and TRBJ2-1 gives the whole variable domain DVKVTQSSRYLVKRTGEKVFLECVQDMDHENMFWYRQDPGLGLRLIYFSYDVKMKEKGDIPEGYSVSREKKERFSLILESASTNQTSMYLCASSLTGPAPNEQFFGPGTRLTVL.

The chain combines TRBV7-2 with TRBJ1-1; D remains unclear. The CDR3 consists of 13 residues. Germline V CDR1 and CDR2: SGHTA, FQGNSA. V shed 7 bases and J shed 0 bases, with 9 bases lying between them. CDR3 protein: CASKERMNTEAFF. The DNA of the CDR3 is TGTGCCAGCAAAGAGCGAATGAACACTGAAGCTTTCTTT.

This clone was recorded once. This sequence joins TRBV15 and TRBJ1-5, with D maybe TRBD1 (5 bases). The germline CDR1 and CDR2 sequences are LNHNV and YYDKDF (reference sequence). Trimming stripped 6 bases from V and 6 bases from J, with 9 bases between. There are 12 residues in the CDR3. This CDR3 is CATRTDGQPQHF. Written as DNA, the CDR3 is TGTGCCACCAGGACAGATGGTCAGCCCCAGCATTTT.

The J gene is TRBJ1-2, the V gene TRBV30, with 9 bases matching TRBD1. Germline CDR1 reads GTSNPN; CDR2 reads SVGIG (reference sequence). J lost 7 bases, V lost 4 bases, and 10 bases had no gene match. The CDR3 extends over 14 amino acids. The CDR3: CAWTPGTGKSGYTF. DNA for the CDR3: TGTGCCTGGACCCCCGGGACAGGGAAGAGTGGCTACACCTTC.

The chain uses TRBV3-1 (or the pseudogene TRBV3-2) and TRBJ2-2; TRBD2 might be the D (5 bases). Trimming removed 2 bases from V and 5 bases from J, with 15 bases in between. This CDR3 is built from 16 residues. Germline V gene sequence: CDR1 LGHDT, CDR2 YNNKEL (reference sequence). CDR3 nucleotides: TGTGCCAGCAGCCAATCGCGGGCAACGAGGACCGGGGAGCTGTTTTTT. Protein sequence: CASSQSRATRTGELFF.

This rearrangement joins TRBV14 to TRBJ2-7; the D gene is possibly TRBD1 (5 bases). Trimming cost V 1 base and J 2 bases, with 9 bases left between them. This CDR3 has 14 amino acids. Germline loops: CDR1 SGHDN, CDR2 FVKESK. The CDR3 is CASSQVGAAYEQYF. CDR3 DNA sequence: TGTGCCAGCAGCCAAGTAGGGGCAGCCTACGAGCAGTACTTC.

The rearrangement uses TRBV7-8 and TRBJ2-5; 13 positions match TRBD2. Germline trimming cut 4 bases from V and 3 bases from J; bases unmatched to any gene: 2. This CDR3 spans 15 amino acids. The V gene's germline CDR1 is SGHVS and CDR2 FQNEAQ. CDR3 sequence reads: CASSSGTSGKETQYF. CDR3 DNA: TGTGCCAGCAGCTCCGGGACTAGCGGGAAAGAGACCCAGTACTTC.

V gene TRBV2 combines with J gene TRBJ2-5, with 7 bases aligning to TRBD2. Germline trimming cut 8 bases from V and 1 base from J; bases unmatched to any gene: 4. The CDR3 consists of 13 residues. Germline values: CDR1 SNHLY, CDR2 FYNNEI. The CDR3 protein is CASQAGFQETQYF. DNA of the CDR3: TGTGCCAGCCAAGCGGGGTTCCAAGAGACCCAGTACTTC. The entire variable domain, with the rest obtained from reference TRBV2 and TRBJ2-5, is as follows: EPEVTQTPSHQVTQMGQEVILRCVPISNHLYFYWYRQILGQKVEFLVSFYNNEISEKSEIFDDQFSVERPDGSNFTLKIRSTKLEDSAMYFCASQAGFQETQYFGPGTRLLVL.

V usage is TRBV5-1 and J usage is TRBJ2-3; D ambiguous. Trimming stripped 0 bases from V and 3 bases from J, with 2 bases between. This CDR3 has 12 amino acids. The germline gives CDR1 SGHRS, CDR2 YFSETQ. CDR3 nucleotides: TGCGCCAGCAGCTTGGTAACAGATACGCAGTATTTT. It yields the protein CASSLVTDTQYF.

J is TRBJ2-2 and V is TRBV5-1; maybe TRBD1 (6 bases). From germline, CDR1 is SGHRS and CDR2 YFSETQ. CDR3 size: 14 residues. V was shortened by 10 bases and J by 5 bases, with 18 bases between the two germline ends. DNA of the CDR3: TGCGCCTCCAGACAGGCGTTTGGGACCGGGGAGCTGTTTTTT. It codes for CASRQAFGTGELFF.

This clone occurred once. The V and J genes are TRBV6-4 and TRBJ2-3, with D possibly matching TRBD2 (6 bases). Germline V lookup: CDR1 MRHNA, CDR2 SNTAGT. V shed 6 bases and J shed 4 bases, with 14 bases lying between them. This CDR3 has 14 amino acids. CDR3 region: CASSSRGGSDTQYF. The CDR3 region has the DNA TGTGCCAGCAGCTCCCGTGGGGGGTCAGATACGCAGTATTTT.

The rearrangement joins TRBV18 to TRBJ1-3; the D is unclear. CDR1 is KGHSH, CDR2 LQKENI, per germline. This CDR3 region has 15 residues. V was trimmed by 3 bases and J by 0 bases, leaving 9 bases between them. This CDR3 is CASSPSTISGNTIYF. The CDR3 DNA reads TGTGCCAGCTCACCTTCAACAATCTCTGGAAACACCATATATTTT.

The chain recombines TRBV5-4 with TRBJ2-2; TRBD2 aligns across 7 bases. CDR1 SGHNT and CDR2 YYREEE come from the germline V gene (reference sequence). The CDR3 is 16 amino acids. J lost 6 bases, V lost 4 bases, and 12 bases had no gene match. The CDR3 DNA sequence: TGTGCCAGCAGCCGGAAGTCGGGGGGTAAGGCCGGGGAGCTGTTTTTT. Protein product: CASSRKSGGKAGELFF.

This sequence joins TRBV27 and TRBJ1-1; a possible D gene is TRBD1 (6 bases). Deletions cut 6 bases from V and 11 bases from J, with 16 bases between. This CDR3 is 12 amino acids long. Germline V gives CDR1 MNHEY, CDR2 SMNVEV (reference sequence). The CDR3 protein is CASRSRGAGAFF. The DNA of the CDR3 is TGTGCCAGCAGGAGTCGGGGGGCGGGGGCTTTCTTT.